Following are 21 T cell receptor beta chains from one sample sequenced in a study of OX40 agonist ivuxolimab in advanced cancers. Produced via immunoSEQ multiplex PCR; TCRdb's table is partial and in-frame only. This sample has 50,000 to 85,000 clones, with roughly 85% found just once. Sequencing used CD4+ or CD8+ T cells sorted from blood, obtained in a trial of the OX40 agonist ivuxolimab. The receptor source for this set is an adult with an advanced solid tumor such as melanoma, head and neck, liver or kidney cancer.

The chain uses TRBV28 and TRBJ2-7, with 10 bases matching TRBD2. The CDR3 extends over 15 amino acids. Germline trimming cut 8 bases from V and 4 bases from J; bases unmatched to any gene: 11. Germline V gives CDR1 MDHEN, CDR2 SYDVKM. The CDR3 coding sequence is TGTGCCAGCTCCACGTTAGCGGGAGGTCTTTACGAGCAGTACTTC. This sequence encodes CASSTLAGGLYEQYF.

The sample holds a few counts of this clone. This chain joins TRBV10-3 and TRBJ1-1; D is uncertain. The CDR3 length is 12 residues. CDR1 is ENHRY and CDR2 is SYGVKD in the germline V gene. Deletions cut 5 bases from V and 1 base from J, with 5 bases between. CDR3 sequence reads: CAISLRNTEAFF. The CDR3 bases are TGTGCCATCAGTCTCAGGAACACTGAAGCTTTCTTT.

This chain links TRBV5-4 with TRBJ2-3; D is unresolved. Germline V gives CDR1 SGHNT, CDR2 YYREEE (reference sequence). Trimming shortened V by 4 bases and J by 4 bases, and 13 bases separated the two germline ends. The CDR3 contains 14 residues. CDR3 region: CASSAQSLPDTQYF. CDR3 sequence (DNA): TGTGCCAGCAGCGCCCAGAGTTTGCCAGATACGCAGTATTTT.

The rearrangement uses TRBV6-5 and TRBJ2-1; D gene unclear. V dropped 7 bases and J dropped 4 bases, with 11 bases sitting between them. This CDR3 has 13 amino acids. CDR1 and CDR2 from the germline V gene are MNHEY and SVGAGI. CDR3 sequence reads: CASISAGYNEQFF. The CDR3 nucleotides read TGTGCCAGCATCTCGGCAGGATACAATGAGCAGTTCTTC.

Concerning this clone: Other DNA sequences in the same sample also yield this CDR3. The rearrangement links TRBV18 to TRBJ2-7; D not resolved. Trimming shortened V by 5 bases and J by 3 bases, and 8 bases separated the two germline ends. This CDR3 is built from 12 residues. Germline CDR1 and CDR2: KGHSH and LQKENI. CDR3 DNA: TGTGCCAGCTCAGGTGGCGGCTACGAGCAGTACTTC. The encoded protein is CASSGGGYEQYF.

The gene calls are TRBV5-1 and TRBJ2-7, with a weak D call TRBD1 (6 bases). This CDR3 has 15 amino acids. CDR1 SGHRS and CDR2 YFSETQ come from the germline V gene. The V gene lost 5 bases and the J gene lost 4 bases, with 19 bases spanning the gap. The CDR3: CASRGSLAGVYEQYF. In nucleotides, the CDR3 is TGCGCCAGCAGAGGGAGTCTAGCAGGGGTGTACGAGCAGTACTTC.

J is TRBJ2-1 and V is TRBV27; 7 bases are a match to TRBD2. With V trimmed by 6 bases and J by 5 bases, 16 bases remained unmatched. The CDR3 covers 17 residues. CDR1 MNHEY and CDR2 SMNVEV come from the germline V gene (reference sequence). The CDR3 region is CASSPLLTSDSNNEQFF. The CDR3 DNA is TGTGCCAGCAGCCCACTACTTACTAGCGACTCGAACAATGAGCAGTTCTTC.

The chain employs TRBV19 and TRBJ1-5; the D is unclear. V gave up 7 bases and J gave up 3 bases, with 13 bases separating them. Germline lookup yields CDR1 LNHDA and CDR2 SQIVND (reference sequence). This CDR3 is built from 14 residues. The CDR3 sequence: CASTPWMHNQPQHF. Written as DNA, the CDR3 is TGTGCCAGTACTCCCTGGATGCACAATCAGCCCCAGCATTTT.

J is TRBJ1-1 and V is TRBV28; D is undetermined. V lost 3 bases to trimming and J lost 0 bases, with 2 bases between them. Germline V CDR1 and CDR2: MDHEN, SYDVKM. The CDR3 runs to 12 residues. The DNA of the CDR3 is TGTGCCAGCAGTTTGCTGAACACTGAAGCTTTCTTT. Encoded protein: CASSLLNTEAFF.

This sequence joins TRBV7-9 and TRBJ1-5; D gene uncertain. The germline V gene has CDR1 SEHNR and CDR2 FQNEAQ (reference sequence). V shed 3 bases and J shed 3 bases, with 6 bases lying between them. CDR3 size: 13 residues. This CDR3 is CASSFGFNQPQHF. CDR3 DNA sequence: TGTGCCAGCAGCTTCGGGTTCAATCAGCCCCAGCATTTT.

This rearrangement joins TRBV30 to TRBJ1-2; possibly TRBD1 for D (6 bases). The CDR3 has 15 amino acids. Germline assignment: CDR1 GTSNPN and CDR2 SVGIG (reference sequence). Trimming cost V 0 bases and J 4 bases, with 15 bases left between them. The DNA of the CDR3 is TGTGCCTGGAGTGTACTAGTGGGGGCCCGCTATGGCTACACCTTC. Translated, it gives CAWSVLVGARYGYTF.

The chain couples TRBV14 to TRBJ2-1, with 7 bases fitting TRBD1. CDR3 length: 13 residues. With V trimmed by 6 bases and J by 12 bases, 11 bases remained unmatched. Per germline, CDR1 SGHDN and CDR2 FVKESK. The chain's CDR3 is CASRHTGTDRQFF. CDR3 bases: TGTGCCAGCAGACACACCGGGACAGATAGGCAGTTCTTC.

This rearrangement joins TRBV18 to TRBJ1-1; 9 bases are a match to TRBD1. CDR3 length: 16 residues. Unmatched junction bases numbered 11, after V lost 2 bases and J lost 7 bases. Per germline, CDR1 KGHSH and CDR2 LQKENI. CDR3 sequence reads: CASSPAGQGMGGEAFF. As DNA, the CDR3 is TGTGCCAGCTCACCAGCAGGACAGGGGATGGGAGGTGAAGCTTTCTTT.

The rearrangement uses TRBV5-1 and TRBJ2-2, with a tentative D call TRBD1 (5 bases). Trimming removed 3 bases from V and 5 bases from J, with 14 bases in between. The CDR3 is made up of 15 amino acids. Germline loops: CDR1 SGHRS, CDR2 YFSETQ. As DNA, the CDR3 is TGCGCCAGCAGCTCCAGGGTGGGTGAGACCGGGGAGCTGTTTTTT. It specifies CASSSRVGETGELFF.

CDR3 bases: TGTGCCAGCAGCCCCCAGACAGGCTCCTACGAGCAGTACTTC. It specifies CASSPQTGSYEQYF. The V gene is TRBV7-9, the J gene TRBJ2-7; D is perhaps TRBD1 (6 bases). The CDR3 spans 14 residues. The germline gives CDR1 SEHNR, CDR2 FQNEAQ (reference sequence). V was clipped by 5 bases and J by 0 bases, with 11 bases between them.

The chain employs TRBV5-5 and TRBJ2-2, with 9 bases matching TRBD1. CDR3 length: 15 residues. J was trimmed by 1 base and V by 3 bases; bases with no gene match: 1. Germline V gene data show CDR1 as SGHKS and CDR2 as YYEKEE (reference sequence). In DNA form, the CDR3 reads TGTGCCAGCAGCTACAGGGGGCAGAACACCGGGGAGCTGTTTTTT. It specifies CASSYRGQNTGELFF.

The chain recombines TRBV7-6 with TRBJ2-2; D call uncertain. The CDR3 has 15 residues. Trimming took off 1 base at V and 1 base at J, with 7 bases between the two ends. The germline CDR1 and CDR2 sequences are SGHVS and FNYEAQ. CDR3 region: CASSLVGLNTGELFF. The CDR3 DNA is TGTGCCAGCAGCTTAGTGGGTCTGAACACCGGGGAGCTGTTTTTT.

A single count supports this clone. In nucleotides, the CDR3 is TGTGCCAGCAGTTACGCCTCCGCTAGCGGCCTCTACGAGCAGTACTTC. Amino acids: CASSYASASGLYEQYF. V and J are TRBV6-5 and TRBJ2-7; 7 positions match TRBD2. J was trimmed by 3 bases and V by 2 bases; bases with no gene match: 10. The CDR3 loop spans 16 amino acids. Per the germline V gene, CDR1 is MNHEY and CDR2 is SVGAGI.

The rearrangement joins TRBV5-1 to TRBJ2-1; D ambiguous. Trimming left V 0 bases short and J 1 base short, with 8 bases between. Germline CDR1 and CDR2: SGHRS and YFSETQ. This CDR3 has 15 residues. The CDR3 nucleotides are TGCGCCAGCAGCTTGGCCTCTTGGTCCTACAATGAGCAGTTCTTC. As protein: CASSLASWSYNEQFF.

The gene calls are TRBV5-1 and TRBJ1-1, with D perhaps TRBD1 (5 bases). The V and J ends lost 3 bases and 0 bases respectively, with 6 bases between them. The CDR3 spans 13 residues. Germline CDR1 is SGHRS and CDR2 is YFSETQ. The CDR3 coding sequence is TGCGCCAGCAGCTCCAGGGTGAACACTGAAGCTTTCTTT. Residues: CASSSRVNTEAFF.

This chain joins TRBV6-5 and TRBJ1-2; D uncertain. CDR3 length: 12 residues. CDR1 MNHEY and CDR2 SVGAGI come from the germline V gene. V was pared by 8 bases and J by 8 bases, with 15 bases between. This chain's CDR3 is CASGETVGGYTF. The CDR3 DNA reads as TGTGCCAGCGGAGAGACTGTAGGGGGCTACACCTTC.